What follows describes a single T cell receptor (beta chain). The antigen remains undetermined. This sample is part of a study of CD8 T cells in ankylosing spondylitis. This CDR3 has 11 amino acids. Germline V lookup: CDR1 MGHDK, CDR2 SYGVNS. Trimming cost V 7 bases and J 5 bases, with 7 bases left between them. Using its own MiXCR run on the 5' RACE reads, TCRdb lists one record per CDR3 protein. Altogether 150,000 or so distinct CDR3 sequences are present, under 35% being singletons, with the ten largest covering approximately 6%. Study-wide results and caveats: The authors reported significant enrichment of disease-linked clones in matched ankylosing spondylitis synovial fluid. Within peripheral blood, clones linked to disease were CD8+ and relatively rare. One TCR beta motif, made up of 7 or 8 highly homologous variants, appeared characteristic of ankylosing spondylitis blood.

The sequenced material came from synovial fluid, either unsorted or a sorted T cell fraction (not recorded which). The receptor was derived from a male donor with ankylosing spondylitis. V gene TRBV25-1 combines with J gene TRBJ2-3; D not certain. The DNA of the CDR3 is TGTGCCAGCACCAACTTAGATACGCAGTATTTT. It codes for CASTNLDTQYF.